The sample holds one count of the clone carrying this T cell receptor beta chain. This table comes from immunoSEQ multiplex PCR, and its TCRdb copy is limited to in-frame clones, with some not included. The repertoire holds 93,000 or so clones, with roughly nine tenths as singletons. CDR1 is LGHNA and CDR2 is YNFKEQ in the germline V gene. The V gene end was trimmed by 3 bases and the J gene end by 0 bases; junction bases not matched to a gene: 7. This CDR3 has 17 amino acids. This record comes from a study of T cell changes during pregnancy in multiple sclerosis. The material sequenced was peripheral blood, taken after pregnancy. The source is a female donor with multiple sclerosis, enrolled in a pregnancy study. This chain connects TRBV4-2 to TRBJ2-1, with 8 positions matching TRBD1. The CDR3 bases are TGTGCCAGCAGCCAGGACAGGGAACGAAGCTCCTACAATGAGCAGTTCTTC. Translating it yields CASSQDRERSSYNEQFF.